This is a list of T cell receptor beta chains from one sample in a study of blood T cell repertoires in COVID-19. Sequencing was performed with immunoSEQ multiplex PCR; in TCRdb, only in-frame clones are kept and a portion is missing. The data hold 40,000 to 45,000 clones, with 90% to 95% observed a single time. Sequencing input: peripheral blood. Source of these receptors: a human donor in a cohort sampled during active COVID-19. Each CDR3 is given without its conserved first and last residue.

V gene,J gene,CDR3 protein
TRBV27,TRBJ2-5,ASTGGSLQETQY
TRBV27,TRBJ2-2,ASSSAGGRVGELF
TRBV5-6,TRBJ1-1,ASSRDRETEAF
TRBV28,TRBJ1-1,ASSLSNDRGGKSEAF
TRBV29-1,TRBJ2-5,SVVYNQETQY
TRBV4-1,TRBJ2-6,ASSPQLSRGSGANVLT
TRBV13,TRBJ2-1,ASSGTRGLARDEQF
TRBV13,TRBJ1-4,ASSLGPQGGNEKLF
TRBV28,TRBJ2-7,ASSFAASGSYEQY
TRBV4-3,TRBJ1-2,ASSQAGTSNYGYT
TRBV30,TRBJ2-7,AWSPTGGSYEQY
TRBV4-3,TRBJ1-2,ASSQDFPQGGLYGYT
TRBV19,TRBJ1-1,ASSYFPQGQSEAF
TRBV5-4,TRBJ2-3,ASSLGSLGGRSTDTQY
TRBV28,TRBJ2-7,ASSLEEREQY
TRBV5-4,TRBJ2-7,ASSFPGTNSYEQY
TRBV4-1,TRBJ2-1,ASSQGGDFSYNEQF
TRBV7-2,TRBJ1-1,ASSFGTGGNTEAF
TRBV27,TRBJ2-7,ASSLSLAGAYEQY
TRBV6-2/TRBV6-3,TRBJ2-1,ASSSQGTNEQF
TRBV11-2,TRBJ1-1,ASSYTQNTEAF
TRBV7-2,TRBJ2-4,ASSLKVGGVDIQY
TRBV11-2,TRBJ1-1,ASSPGLTNTEAF
TRBV6-4,TRBJ2-3,ASSDSTSGGGTDTQY
TRBV5-1,TRBJ1-5,ASSLTGNSNQPQH
TRBV11-1,TRBJ1-1,ASSLIISEAF
TRBV7-9,TRBJ1-1,ASSVTTGGNTEAF
TRBV7-2,TRBJ1-3,ASSLVGGYSGNTIY
TRBV28,TRBJ1-4,ASTIRFLEKLF
TRBV7-3,TRBJ2-2,ASSSTRDTGELF
TRBV6-5,TRBJ2-7,ASSWTGLTDEQY
TRBV6-4,TRBJ2-3,ASSDLLTDTQY
TRBV30,TRBJ2-7,AWSVTSGISYEQY
TRBV6-6,TRBJ1-1,ASSQTGGEGTEAF
TRBV24-1,TRBJ2-4,ATSEGGTGKKNIQY
TRBV9,TRBJ2-5,ASSFRAVEGQETQY
TRBV6-2/TRBV6-3,TRBJ2-7,ASSYAVAQY
TRBV19,TRBJ1-6,ASSPTGYGSPLH
TRBV5-1,TRBJ2-3,ASSLVRLAGTDTQY
TRBV5-4,TRBJ2-7,ASSLLAGTGVHEQY
TRBV7-9,TRBJ1-1,ASSLDREAF
TRBV3-1/TRBV3-2,TRBJ2-7,ASSQDLLYEQY
TRBV19,TRBJ2-1,ASSIQSGGGFNEQF
TRBV27,TRBJ1-5,ASSLLGGPNQPQH
TRBV19,TRBJ2-7,ASSSHSQGLEQY
TRBV3-1/TRBV3-2,TRBJ1-1,ASSTGQGRTEAF
TRBV20-1,TRBJ2-1,SASKHGGANEQF
TRBV3-1/TRBV3-2,TRBJ2-1,ASSQILHFYNEQF
TRBV30,TRBJ1-2,AWSADRGNYGYT
TRBV5-4,TRBJ2-2,ASSNRDRGLRGELF
TRBV20-1,TRBJ2-1,SASWGETLYNEQF
TRBV7-2,TRBJ1-6,ASSYSLVQGSNSPLH
TRBV5-4,TRBJ1-4,ASSPKTGTDEKLF
TRBV4-1,TRBJ2-1,ASSPSRLAGAGKQF
TRBV20-1,TRBJ1-2,RQGGNYGYT
TRBV9,TRBJ2-2,ASSVAGMNTGELF
TRBV28,TRBJ1-2,ASRWGQGPYGYT
TRBV10-3,TRBJ2-2,AISESANGELF
TRBV7-3,TRBJ2-2,ASSPGLAGVNTGELF